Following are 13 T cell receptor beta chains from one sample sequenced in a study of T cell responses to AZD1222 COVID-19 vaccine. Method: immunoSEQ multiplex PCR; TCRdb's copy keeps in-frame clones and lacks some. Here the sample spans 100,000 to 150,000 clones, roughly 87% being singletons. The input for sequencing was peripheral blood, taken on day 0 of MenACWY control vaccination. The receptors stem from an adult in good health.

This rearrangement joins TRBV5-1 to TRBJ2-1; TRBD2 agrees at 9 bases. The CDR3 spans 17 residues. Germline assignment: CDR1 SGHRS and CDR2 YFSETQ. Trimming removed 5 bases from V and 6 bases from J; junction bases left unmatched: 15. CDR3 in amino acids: CASSYLVAGDTFNEQFF. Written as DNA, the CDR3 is TGCGCCAGCAGTTATCTCGTAGCGGGAGATACTTTCAATGAGCAGTTCTTC.

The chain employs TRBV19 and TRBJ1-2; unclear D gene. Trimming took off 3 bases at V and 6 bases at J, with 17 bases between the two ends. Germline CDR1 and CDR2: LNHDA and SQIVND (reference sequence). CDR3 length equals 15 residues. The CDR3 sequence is CASSILMGSADGYTF. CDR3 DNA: TGTGCCAGTAGTATTCTCATGGGAAGCGCTGATGGCTACACCTTC.

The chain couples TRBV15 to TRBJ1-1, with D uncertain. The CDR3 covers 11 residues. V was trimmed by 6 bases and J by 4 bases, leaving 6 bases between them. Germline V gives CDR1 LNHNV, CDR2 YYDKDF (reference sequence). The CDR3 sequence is CATSPGTEAFF. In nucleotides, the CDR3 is TGTGCCACCAGTCCCGGCACTGAAGCTTTCTTT.

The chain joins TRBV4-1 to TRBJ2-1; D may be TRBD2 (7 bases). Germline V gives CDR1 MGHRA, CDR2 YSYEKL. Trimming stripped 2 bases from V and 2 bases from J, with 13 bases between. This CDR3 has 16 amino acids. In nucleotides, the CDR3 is TGCGCCAGCAGCCAAACACAGGGAGGGGCCTACAATGAGCAGTTCTTC. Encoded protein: CASSQTQGGAYNEQFF.

Here the CDR3 DNA reads TGTGCCAGCTCACCAAGGACAGATCAAGAGACCCAGTACTTC. This translates into CASSPRTDQETQYF. V and J are TRBV18 and TRBJ2-5; the D gene is possibly TRBD1 (6 bases). Trimming left V 2 bases short and J 2 bases short, with 9 bases between. CDR1 and CDR2 from the germline V gene are KGHSH and LQKENI. This CDR3 has 14 amino acids.

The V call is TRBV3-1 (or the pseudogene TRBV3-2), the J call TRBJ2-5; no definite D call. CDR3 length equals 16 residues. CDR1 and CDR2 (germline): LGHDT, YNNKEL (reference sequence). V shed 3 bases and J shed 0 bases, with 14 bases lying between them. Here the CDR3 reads CASSQERPMDQETQYF. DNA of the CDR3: TGTGCCAGCAGCCAGGAGCGCCCAATGGACCAAGAGACCCAGTACTTC.

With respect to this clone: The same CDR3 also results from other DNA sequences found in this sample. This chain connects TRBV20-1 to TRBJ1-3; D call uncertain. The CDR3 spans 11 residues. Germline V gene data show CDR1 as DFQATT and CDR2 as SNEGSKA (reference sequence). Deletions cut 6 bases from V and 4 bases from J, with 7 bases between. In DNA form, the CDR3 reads TGCAGTGCGAGGACGGGAAACACCATATATTTT. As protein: CSARTGNTIYF.

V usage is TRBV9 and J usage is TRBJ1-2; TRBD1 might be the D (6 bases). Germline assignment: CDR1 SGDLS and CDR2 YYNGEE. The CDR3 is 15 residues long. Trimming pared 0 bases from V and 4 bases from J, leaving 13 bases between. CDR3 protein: CASSVEGGRVYGYTF. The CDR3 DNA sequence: TGTGCCAGCAGCGTAGAGGGGGGCAGGGTCTATGGCTACACCTTC.

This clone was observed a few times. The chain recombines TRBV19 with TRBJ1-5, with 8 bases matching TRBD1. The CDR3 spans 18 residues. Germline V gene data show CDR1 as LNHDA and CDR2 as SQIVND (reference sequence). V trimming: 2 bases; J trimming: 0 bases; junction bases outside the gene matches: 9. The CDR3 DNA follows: TGTGCCAGTAGTATAATAGGACAGGGTAGCTTTAGCAATCAGCCCCAGCATTTT. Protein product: CASSIIGQGSFSNQPQHF.

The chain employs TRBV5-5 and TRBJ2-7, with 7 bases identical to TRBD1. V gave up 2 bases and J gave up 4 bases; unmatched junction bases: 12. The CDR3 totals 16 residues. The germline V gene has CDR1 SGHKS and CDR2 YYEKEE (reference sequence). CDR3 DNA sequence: TGTGCCAGCAGCTTCGACCCCGGGACAGAGCGATACGAGCAGTACGTC. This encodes CASSFDPGTERYEQYV.

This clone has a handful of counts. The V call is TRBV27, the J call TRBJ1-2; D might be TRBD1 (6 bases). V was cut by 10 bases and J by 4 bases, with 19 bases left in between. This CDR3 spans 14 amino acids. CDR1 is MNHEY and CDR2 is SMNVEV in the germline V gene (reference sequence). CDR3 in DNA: TGTGCCACCGCGGTCGGGGGCTTCCCCTATGGCTACACCTTC. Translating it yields CATAVGGFPYGYTF.

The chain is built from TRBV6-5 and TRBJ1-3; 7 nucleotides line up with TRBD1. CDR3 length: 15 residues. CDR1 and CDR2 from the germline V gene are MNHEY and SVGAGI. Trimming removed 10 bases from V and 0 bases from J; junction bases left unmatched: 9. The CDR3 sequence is CATRETGLSGNTIYF. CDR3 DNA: TGTGCCACCAGAGAGACAGGGCTCTCTGGAAACACCATATATTTT.

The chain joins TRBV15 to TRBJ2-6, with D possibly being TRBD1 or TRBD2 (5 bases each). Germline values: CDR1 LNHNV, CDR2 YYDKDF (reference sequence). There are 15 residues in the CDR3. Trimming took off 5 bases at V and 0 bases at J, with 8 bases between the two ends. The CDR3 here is CATSGAGSGANVLTF. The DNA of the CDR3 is TGTGCCACCAGCGGGGCGGGCTCTGGGGCCAACGTCCTGACTTTC.